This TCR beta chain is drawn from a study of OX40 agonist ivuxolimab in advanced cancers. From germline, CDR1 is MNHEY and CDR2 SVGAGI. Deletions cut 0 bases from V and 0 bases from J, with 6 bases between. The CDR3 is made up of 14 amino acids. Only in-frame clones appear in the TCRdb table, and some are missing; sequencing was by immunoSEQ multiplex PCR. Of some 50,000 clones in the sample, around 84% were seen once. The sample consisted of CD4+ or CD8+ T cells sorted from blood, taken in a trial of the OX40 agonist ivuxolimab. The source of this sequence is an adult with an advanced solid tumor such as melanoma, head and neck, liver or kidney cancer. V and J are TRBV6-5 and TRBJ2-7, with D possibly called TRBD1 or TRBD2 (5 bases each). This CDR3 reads CASSYSGPSYEQYF. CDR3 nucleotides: TGTGCCAGCAGTTACTCGGGACCCTCCTACGAGCAGTACTTC.